This T cell receptor (beta chain) was found in a study of cytomegalovirus exposure and HLA in healthy donors. Study information: Genetic ancestry analysis placed approximately 80% of the 400 or so donors that were genotyped in the Caucasian-associated cluster. Points from the study as a whole: A few chains tied to CMV proved CMV antigen-specific in vitro.

The CDR3 totals 15 residues. Per the germline V gene, CDR1 is MGHRA and CDR2 is YSYEKL. V was pared by 0 bases and J by 1 base, with 9 bases between. This clone has only one observation. No antigen is known for it. PCR amplification relied on 60 Vbeta primers (plus 13 Jbeta primers). Measured with immunoSEQ multiplex PCR; TCRdb has only the in-frame clones, and not every one. Of roughly 200,000 clones listed, approximately 70% were seen once; the top ten hold 2.6%. The V and J genes are TRBV4-1 and TRBJ1-1; D is unclear. The sample taken for sequencing was PBMCs. The sequence was collected from a man aged 40-55 years in good health and CMV-seropositive. CDR3 amino acids: CASSQEEHRNTEAFF. As DNA, the CDR3 is TGCGCCAGCAGCCAAGAAGAACATCGGAACACTGAAGCTTTCTTT.